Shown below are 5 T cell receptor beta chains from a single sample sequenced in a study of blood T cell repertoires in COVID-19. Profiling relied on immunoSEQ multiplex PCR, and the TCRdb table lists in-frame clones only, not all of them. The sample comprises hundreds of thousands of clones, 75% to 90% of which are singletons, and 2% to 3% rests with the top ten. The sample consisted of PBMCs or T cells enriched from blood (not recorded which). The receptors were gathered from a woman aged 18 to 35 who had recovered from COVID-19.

The CDR3 spells CASSFRLVETQYF. The CDR3 bases are TGTGCCAGCAGTTTCCGACTCGTTGAGACCCAGTACTTC. The chain couples TRBV12-3 or TRBV12-4 to TRBJ2-5; D is unclear. The CDR3 covers 13 residues. Trimming took 3 bases from V and 5 from J, leaving 10 bases between them.

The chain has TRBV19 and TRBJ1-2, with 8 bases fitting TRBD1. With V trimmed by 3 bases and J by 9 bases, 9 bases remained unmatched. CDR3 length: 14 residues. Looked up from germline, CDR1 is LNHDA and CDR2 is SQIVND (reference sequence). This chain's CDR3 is CASSIGQGGRSYTF. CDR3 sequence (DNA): TGTGCCAGTAGTATTGGACAGGGAGGTCGAAGCTACACCTTC.

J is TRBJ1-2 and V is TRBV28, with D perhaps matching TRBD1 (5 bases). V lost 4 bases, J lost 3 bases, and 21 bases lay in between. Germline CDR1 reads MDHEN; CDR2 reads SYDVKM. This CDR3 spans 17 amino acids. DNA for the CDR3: TGTGCCAGCAGTTCCCTCGGGGGAGGGTCCAACTACTATGGCTACACCTTC. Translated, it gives CASSSLGGGSNYYGYTF.

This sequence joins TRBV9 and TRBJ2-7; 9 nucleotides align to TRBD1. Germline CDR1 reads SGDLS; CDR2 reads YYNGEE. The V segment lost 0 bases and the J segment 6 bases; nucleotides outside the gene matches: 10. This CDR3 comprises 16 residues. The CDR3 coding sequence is TGTGCCAGCAGCGTAGCTCTTAGGACAGGGGACTCCGAGCAGTACTTC. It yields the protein CASSVALRTGDSEQYF.

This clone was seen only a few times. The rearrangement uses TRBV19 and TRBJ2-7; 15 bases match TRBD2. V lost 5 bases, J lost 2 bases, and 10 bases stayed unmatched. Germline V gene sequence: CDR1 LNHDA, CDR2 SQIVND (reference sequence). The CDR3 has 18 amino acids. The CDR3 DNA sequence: TGTGCCAGTAGTCCACCCGGGACTAGCGGGGGGTTCACCTACGAGCAGTACTTC. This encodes CASSPPGTSGGFTYEQYF.